This T cell receptor beta chain was captured in a study of blood T cell repertoires in COVID-19. About the research overall: PBMCs, B-cell-depleted T cells, or T cells provided the cDNA or gDNA that made up the material.

The germline CDR1 and CDR2 sequences are SGHNT and YYREEE (reference sequence). This CDR3 comprises 17 residues. V lost 4 bases and J lost 2; bases outside the gene matches: 11. Per the study methods: Nucleated cell counts were estimated from reference gene primer amplification. This table comes from immunoSEQ multiplex PCR, and its TCRdb copy is limited to in-frame clones, with some not included. The V and J calls and the clone size are those of that table, but D and trimming were determined from the DNA. The repertoire holds under 80,000 clones, with approximately 87% as singletons. The rearrangement links TRBV5-4 to TRBJ2-7; TRBD2 aligns across 11 bases. Sequencing was performed on peripheral blood. This TCR derives from a man in his forties or fifties with active COVID-19. CDR3 residues: CASSRGDSGRAAYEQYF. The CDR3 DNA reads TGTGCCAGCAGCCGAGGAGATAGCGGGAGGGCGGCCTACGAGCAGTACTTC.